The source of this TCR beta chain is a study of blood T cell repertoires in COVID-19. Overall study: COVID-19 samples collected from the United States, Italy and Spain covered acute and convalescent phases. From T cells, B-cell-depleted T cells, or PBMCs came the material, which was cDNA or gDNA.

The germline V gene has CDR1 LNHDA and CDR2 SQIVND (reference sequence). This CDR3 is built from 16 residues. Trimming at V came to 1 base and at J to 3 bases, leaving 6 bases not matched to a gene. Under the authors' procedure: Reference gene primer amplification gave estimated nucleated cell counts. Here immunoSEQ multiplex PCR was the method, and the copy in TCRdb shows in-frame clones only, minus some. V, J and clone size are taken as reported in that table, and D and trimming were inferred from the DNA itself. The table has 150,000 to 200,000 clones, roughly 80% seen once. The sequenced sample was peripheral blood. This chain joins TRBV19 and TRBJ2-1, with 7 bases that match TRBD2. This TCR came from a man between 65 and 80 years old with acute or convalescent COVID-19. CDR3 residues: CASSIGASSGYNEQFF. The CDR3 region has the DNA TGTGCCAGTAGTATAGGTGCGTCTAGCGGCTACAATGAGCAGTTCTTC.